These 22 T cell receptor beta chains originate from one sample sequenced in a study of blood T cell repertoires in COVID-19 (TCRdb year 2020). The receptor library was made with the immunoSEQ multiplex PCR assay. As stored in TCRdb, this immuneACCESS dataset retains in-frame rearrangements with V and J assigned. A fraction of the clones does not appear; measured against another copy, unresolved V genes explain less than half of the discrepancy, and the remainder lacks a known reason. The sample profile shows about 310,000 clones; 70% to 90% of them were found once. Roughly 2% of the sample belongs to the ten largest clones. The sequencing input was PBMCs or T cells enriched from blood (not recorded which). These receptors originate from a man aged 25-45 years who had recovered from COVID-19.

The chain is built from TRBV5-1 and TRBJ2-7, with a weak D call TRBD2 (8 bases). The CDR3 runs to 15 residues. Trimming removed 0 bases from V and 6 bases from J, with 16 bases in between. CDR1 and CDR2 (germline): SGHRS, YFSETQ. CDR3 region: CASSLGGTRQGEQYF. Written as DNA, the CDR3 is TGCGCCAGCAGCTTGGGAGGGACTAGACAGGGCGAGCAGTACTTC.

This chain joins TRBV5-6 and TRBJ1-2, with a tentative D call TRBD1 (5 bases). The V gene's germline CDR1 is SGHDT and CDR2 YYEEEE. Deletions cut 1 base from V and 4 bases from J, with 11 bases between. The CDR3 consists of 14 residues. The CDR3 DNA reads TGTGCCAGCAGCTTGCAGGGAAGATCCTATGGCTACACCTTC. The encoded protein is CASSLQGRSYGYTF.

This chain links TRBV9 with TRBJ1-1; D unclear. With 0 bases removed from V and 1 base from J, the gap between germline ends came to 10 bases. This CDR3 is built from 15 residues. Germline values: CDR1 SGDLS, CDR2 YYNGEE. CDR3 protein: CASSVDPLTNTEAFF. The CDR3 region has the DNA TGTGCCAGCAGCGTAGATCCGCTAACGAACACTGAAGCTTTCTTT. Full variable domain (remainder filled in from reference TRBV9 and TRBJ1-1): DSGVTQTPKHLITATGQRVTLRCSPRSGDLSVYWYQQSLDQGLQFLIQYYNGEERAKGNILERFSAQQFPDLHSELNLSSLELGDSALYFCASSVDPLTNTEAFFGQGTRLTVV.

CDR3 residues: CASSEAGIPGQWQYF. CDR3 sequence (DNA): TGTGCCAGCAGTGAAGCTGGTATTCCGGGACAGTGGCAGTATTTT. This chain links TRBV6-1 with TRBJ2-3, with 7 positions matching TRBD1. With V trimmed by 0 bases and J by 11 bases, 11 bases remained unmatched. Germline CDR1 and CDR2: MNHNS and SASEGT. The length of the CDR3 is 15 residues.

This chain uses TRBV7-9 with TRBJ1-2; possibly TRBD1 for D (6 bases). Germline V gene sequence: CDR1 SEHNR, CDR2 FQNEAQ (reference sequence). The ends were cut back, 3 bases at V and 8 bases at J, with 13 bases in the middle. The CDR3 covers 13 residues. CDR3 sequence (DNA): TGTGCCAGCAGCTTCCGGGGGGCGAAAGGCTACACCTTC. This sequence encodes CASSFRGAKGYTF.

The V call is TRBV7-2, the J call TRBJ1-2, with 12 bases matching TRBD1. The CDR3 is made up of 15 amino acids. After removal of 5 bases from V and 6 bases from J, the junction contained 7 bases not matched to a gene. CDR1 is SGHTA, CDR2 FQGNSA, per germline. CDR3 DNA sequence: TGTGCCAGCAGCGTTCCGGGACAGGGGGCGGATGGCTACACCTTC. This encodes CASSVPGQGADGYTF.

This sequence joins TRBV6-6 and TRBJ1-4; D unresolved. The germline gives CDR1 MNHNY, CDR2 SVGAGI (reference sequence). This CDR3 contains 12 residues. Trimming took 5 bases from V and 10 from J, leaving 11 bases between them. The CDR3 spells CASSKTLGKLFF. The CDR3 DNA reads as TGTGCCAGCAGTAAGACCCTAGGAAAACTGTTTTTT.

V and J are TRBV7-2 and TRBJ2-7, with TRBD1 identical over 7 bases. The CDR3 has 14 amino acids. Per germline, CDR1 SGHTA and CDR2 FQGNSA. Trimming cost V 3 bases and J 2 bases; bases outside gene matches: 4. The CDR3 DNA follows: TGTGCCAGCAGCTTCGGACAGGCCACCTACGAGCAGTACTTC. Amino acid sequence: CASSFGQATYEQYF.

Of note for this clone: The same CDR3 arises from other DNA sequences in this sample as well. DNA of the CDR3: TGCAGCCTGGGGGCCGATTATGGCTACACCTTC. It specifies CSLGADYGYTF. The chain recombines TRBV29-1 with TRBJ1-2; D possibly corresponds to TRBD1 (6 bases). The CDR3 loop spans 11 amino acids. Trimming left V 8 bases short and J 5 bases short, with 12 bases between. Germline V lookup: CDR1 SQVTM, CDR2 ANQGSEA.

The CDR3 region has the DNA TGTGCCAGCAGTCGGACAGGAAACACCGGGGAGCTGTTTTTT. Encoded protein: CASSRTGNTGELFF. V and J are TRBV6-2 or TRBV6-3 and TRBJ2-2, with 7 bases identical to TRBD1. The CDR3 has 14 residues. V lost 5 bases, J lost 2 bases, and 2 bases stayed unmatched. Germline CDR1 MNHEY, CDR2 SVGEGT.

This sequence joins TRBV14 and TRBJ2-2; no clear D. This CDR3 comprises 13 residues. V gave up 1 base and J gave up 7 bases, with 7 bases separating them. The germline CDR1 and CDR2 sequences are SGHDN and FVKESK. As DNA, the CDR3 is TGTGCCAGCAGCCAAGTCCGAGGCGGGGAGCTGTTTTTT. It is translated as CASSQVRGGELFF.

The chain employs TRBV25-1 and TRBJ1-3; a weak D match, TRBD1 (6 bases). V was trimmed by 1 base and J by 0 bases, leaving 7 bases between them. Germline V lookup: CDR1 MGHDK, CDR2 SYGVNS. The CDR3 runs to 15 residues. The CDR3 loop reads CASSESRGSGNTIYF. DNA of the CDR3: TGTGCCAGCAGTGAATCCAGGGGCTCTGGAAACACCATATATTTT.

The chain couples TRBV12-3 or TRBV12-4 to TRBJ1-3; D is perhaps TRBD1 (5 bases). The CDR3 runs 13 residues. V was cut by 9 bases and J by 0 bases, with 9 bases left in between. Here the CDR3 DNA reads TGTGCCAGTGGACATAGCTCTGGAAACACCATATATTTT. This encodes CASGHSSGNTIYF.

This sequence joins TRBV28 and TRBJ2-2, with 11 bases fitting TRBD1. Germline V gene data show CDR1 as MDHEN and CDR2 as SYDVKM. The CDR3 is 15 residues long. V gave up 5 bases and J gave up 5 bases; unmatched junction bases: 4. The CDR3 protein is CASSVGQGGTGELFF. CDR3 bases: TGTGCCAGCAGTGTGGGACAGGGGGGAACCGGGGAGCTGTTTTTT.

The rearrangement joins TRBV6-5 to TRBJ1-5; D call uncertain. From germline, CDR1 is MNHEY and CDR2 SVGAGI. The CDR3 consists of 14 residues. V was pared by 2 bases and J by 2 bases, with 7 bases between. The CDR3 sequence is CASSYVAGNQPQHF. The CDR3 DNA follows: TGTGCCAGCAGTTACGTGGCAGGCAATCAGCCCCAGCATTTT.

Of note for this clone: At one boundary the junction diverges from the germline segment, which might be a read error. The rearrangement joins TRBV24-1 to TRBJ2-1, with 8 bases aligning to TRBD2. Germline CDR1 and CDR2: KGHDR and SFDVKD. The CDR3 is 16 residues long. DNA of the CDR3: TGTGCCACCAGTGATCGACGGGGGGGGGCTTACAGTGAGCAGTTCTTC. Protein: CATSDRRGGAYSEQFF.

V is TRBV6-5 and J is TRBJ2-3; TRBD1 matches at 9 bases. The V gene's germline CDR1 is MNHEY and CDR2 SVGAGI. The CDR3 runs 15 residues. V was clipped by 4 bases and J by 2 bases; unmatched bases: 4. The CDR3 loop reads CASSWDRDYTDTQYF. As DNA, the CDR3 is TGTGCCAGCAGTTGGGACAGGGACTACACAGATACGCAGTATTTT.

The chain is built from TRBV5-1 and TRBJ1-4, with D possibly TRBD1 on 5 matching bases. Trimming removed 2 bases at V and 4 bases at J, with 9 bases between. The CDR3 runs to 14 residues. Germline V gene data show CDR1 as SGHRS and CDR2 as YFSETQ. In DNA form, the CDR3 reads TGCGCCAGCAGCTTCGGGCAGGGTAATGAAAAACTGTTTTTT. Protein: CASSFGQGNEKLFF.

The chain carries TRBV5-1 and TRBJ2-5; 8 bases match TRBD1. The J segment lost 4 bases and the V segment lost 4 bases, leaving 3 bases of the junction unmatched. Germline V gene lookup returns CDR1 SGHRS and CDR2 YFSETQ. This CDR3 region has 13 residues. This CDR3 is CASSDRGRETQYF. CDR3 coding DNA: TGCGCCAGCAGCGACAGGGGTAGAGAGACCCAGTACTTC.

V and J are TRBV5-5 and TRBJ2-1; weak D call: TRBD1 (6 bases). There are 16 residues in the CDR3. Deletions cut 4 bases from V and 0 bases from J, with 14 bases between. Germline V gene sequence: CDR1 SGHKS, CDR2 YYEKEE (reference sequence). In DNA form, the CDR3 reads TGTGCCAGCAGCATCTTGGGGGCGAGCTCCTACAATGAGCAGTTCTTC. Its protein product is CASSILGASSYNEQFF. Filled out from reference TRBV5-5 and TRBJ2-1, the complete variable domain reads DAGVTQSPTHLIKTRGQQVTLRCSPISGHKSVSWYQQVLGQGPQFIFQYYEKEERGRGNFPDRFSARQFPNYSSELNVNALLLGDSALYLCASSILGASSYNEQFFGPGTRLTVL.

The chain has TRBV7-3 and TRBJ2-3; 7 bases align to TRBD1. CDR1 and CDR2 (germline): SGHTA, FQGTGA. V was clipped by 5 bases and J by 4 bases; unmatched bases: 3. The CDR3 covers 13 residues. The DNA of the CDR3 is TGTGCCAGCAGCGCGACAGGGCCAGATACGCAGTATTTT. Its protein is CASSATGPDTQYF.

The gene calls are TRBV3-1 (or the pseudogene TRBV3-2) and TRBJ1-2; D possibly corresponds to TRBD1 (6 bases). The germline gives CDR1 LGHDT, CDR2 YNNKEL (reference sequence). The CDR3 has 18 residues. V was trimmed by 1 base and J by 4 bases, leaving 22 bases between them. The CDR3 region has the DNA TGTGCCAGCAGCCAAGGTCCGGACAGTGTTTTGGATCCCTATGGCTACACCTTC. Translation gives CASSQGPDSVLDPYGYTF.